The 32 T cell receptor beta chains in this list originate from one sample, sequenced in a study of T-cell memory formation after mild COVID-19. TCRdb reprocessed the 5' RACE reads with MiXCR, giving one entry per CDR3 protein. The profile shows around 450,000 distinct CDR3 sequences, roughly a quarter of them singletons. Sequences were obtained from PBMCs or a T cell subset sorted from them (not recorded which). The source is an adult woman who had mild COVID-19 (a few samples of this study predate the infection). Cell type and time point are not known.

The V call is TRBV24-1, the J call TRBJ2-1; D gene ambiguous. Germline values: CDR1 KGHDR, CDR2 SFDVKD. This CDR3 is built from 15 residues. The V gene lost 4 bases and the J gene lost 0 bases, with 9 bases spanning the gap. The CDR3 protein is CATSEPGLSYNEQFF. DNA of the CDR3: TGTGCCACCAGTGAGCCTGGCCTCTCCTACAATGAGCAGTTCTTC.

The table lists this clonotype with a few counts. The chain couples TRBV5-6 to TRBJ2-2, with D possibly being TRBD1 (6 bases). Germline values: CDR1 SGHDT, CDR2 YYEEEE. Trimming removed 5 bases at V and 0 bases at J, with 17 bases between. The CDR3 is 17 amino acids. The CDR3 spells CASSRERQAANTGELFF. The DNA of the CDR3 is TGTGCCAGCAGTCGAGAGCGACAGGCCGCGAACACCGGGGAGCTGTTTTTT.

Many counts were recorded for this clonotype. This rearrangement joins TRBV30 to TRBJ2-7, with a weak D call TRBD1 (6 bases). The V gene lost 4 bases and the J gene lost 2 bases, with 12 bases spanning the gap. Germline CDR1 reads GTSNPN; CDR2 reads SVGIG (reference sequence). The CDR3 has 13 residues. The CDR3 DNA reads TGTGCCTGGACGGGACACAGAGCCTACGAGCAGTACTTC. This encodes CAWTGHRAYEQYF.

The chain combines TRBV2 with TRBJ2-3, with 9 bases that match TRBD1. V shed 9 bases, J shed 4 bases, and the junction held 5 bases outside the gene matches. Per the germline V gene, CDR1 is SNHLY and CDR2 is FYNNEI. This CDR3 is 13 amino acids long. The CDR3: CARDRGGADTQYF. CDR3 coding DNA: TGTGCCAGGGACAGGGGAGGGGCAGATACGCAGTATTTT.

The gene calls are TRBV27 and TRBJ2-1; TRBD2 matches 12 bases. CDR1 is MNHEY, CDR2 SMNVEV, per germline (reference sequence). Unmatched junction bases numbered 18, after V lost 3 bases and J lost 9 bases. This CDR3 has 19 residues. CDR3 protein: CASSFVRETSGRFLVEQFF. CDR3 in DNA: TGTGCCAGCAGTTTCGTCCGGGAGACTAGCGGGAGATTTTTGGTTGAGCAGTTCTTC.

This clonotype occurred once. The chain combines TRBV20-1 with TRBJ2-3; 7 positions agree with TRBD2. Germline V gene lookup returns CDR1 DFQATT and CDR2 SNEGSKA (reference sequence). J gave up 0 bases and V 3 bases, and 9 bases lay outside the gene matches. This CDR3 comprises 16 residues. The chain's CDR3 is CSASILGRSSTDTQYF. In DNA, the CDR3 is TGCAGTGCTAGTATCCTCGGGAGGAGTAGCACAGATACGCAGTATTTT.

This clonotype was counted ten times or more. J is TRBJ2-7 and V is TRBV7-3, with 9 bases lining up with TRBD1. This CDR3 is built from 14 residues. In germline, CDR1 is SGHTA, CDR2 FQGTGA. Trimming cost V 2 bases and J 3 bases; bases outside gene matches: 2. For the CDR3, the DNA is TGTGCCAGCAGCTTAGACAGGGGGATCTACGAGCAGTACTTC. It is translated as CASSLDRGIYEQYF.

The rearrangement joins TRBV11-3 to TRBJ2-1; tentative D call: TRBD2 (6 bases). Germline CDR1 SGHNT, CDR2 YENEEA. The V end was cut by 5 bases, the J end by 4 bases, with 9 bases between. The CDR3 sequence is 13 residues long. The CDR3 loop reads CASSIREYNEQFF. DNA for the CDR3: TGTGCCAGCAGCATCCGGGAGTACAATGAGCAGTTCTTC.

This clonotype has a handful of counts. The V and J genes are TRBV6-1 and TRBJ1-1; no reliable D call. V lost 6 bases and J 3 bases, leaving 11 bases between the germline ends. In germline, CDR1 is MNHNS, CDR2 SASEGT. The CDR3 sequence is 13 residues long. CDR3 nucleotide sequence: TGTGCCAGCAGGGACGTAGAATACACTGAAGCTTTCTTT. Its translation is CASRDVEYTEAFF.

In this sample, this clonotype turned up a few times. This chain's CDR3 is CASKIQGVSNQPQHF. DNA for the CDR3: TGTGCCAGCAAAATACAGGGAGTTAGCAATCAGCCCCAGCATTTT. The chain carries TRBV2 and TRBJ1-5; D perhaps matches TRBD1 (6 bases). CDR1 and CDR2 from the germline V gene are SNHLY and FYNNEI. This CDR3 comprises 15 residues. The ends were cut back, 7 bases at V and 0 bases at J, with 13 bases in the middle.

The sample holds a few counts of this clonotype. CDR3 protein: CASSYSPPWRGSYNEQFF. The CDR3 bases are TGTGCCAGCAGTTACTCGCCGCCCTGGCGGGGTTCCTACAATGAGCAGTTCTTC. The chain uses TRBV6-5 and TRBJ2-1, with D perhaps TRBD2 (6 bases). V shed 0 bases and J shed 1 base, with 16 bases lying between them. Germline V gene data show CDR1 as MNHEY and CDR2 as SVGAGI. This CDR3 is built from 18 residues.

This sequence joins TRBV27 and TRBJ2-1; no clear D. From germline, CDR1 is MNHEY and CDR2 SMNVEV (reference sequence). This CDR3 is built from 11 residues. The germline V and J ends were trimmed by 7 bases and 5 bases, with 6 bases remaining between them. CDR3: CASTENNEQFF. The CDR3 region has the DNA TGTGCCAGCACAGAGAACAATGAGCAGTTCTTC.

This clonotype occurred a few times. The chain employs TRBV7-9 and TRBJ2-7, with 12 nucleotides matching TRBD2. The CDR3 is 18 residues long. The germline V gene has CDR1 SEHNR and CDR2 FQNEAQ (reference sequence). V lost 4 bases and J lost 3; bases outside the gene matches: 13. This CDR3 is CASSSSLYLAGGGYEQYF. The CDR3 bases are TGTGCCAGCAGCTCGTCGCTCTATCTAGCGGGAGGGGGCTACGAGCAGTACTTC.

The table lists this clonotype with a few counts. The J gene is TRBJ2-1, the V gene TRBV11-3; TRBD2 aligns across 9 bases. The germline CDR1 and CDR2 sequences are SGHNT and YENEEA. CDR3 length equals 18 residues. The J segment lost 4 bases and the V segment lost 0 bases, leaving 10 bases of the junction unmatched. For the CDR3, the DNA is TGTGCCAGCAGCTTAGATACGACTAGCGGCTTTGGGTACAATGAGCAGTTCTTC. It specifies CASSLDTTSGFGYNEQFF. Full variable domain (rest looked up from reference TRBV11-3 and TRBJ2-1): EAGVVQSPRYKIIEKKQPVAFWCNPISGHNTLYWYLQNLGQGPELLIRYENEEAVDDSQLPKDRFSAERLKGVDSTLKIQPAELGDSAVYLCASSLDTTSGFGYNEQFFGPGTRLTVL.

The gene calls are TRBV9 and TRBJ2-7, with 7 bases fitting TRBD2. Germline loops: CDR1 SGDLS, CDR2 YYNGEE. The CDR3 spans 14 residues. Germline trimming cut 4 bases from V and 2 bases from J; bases unmatched to any gene: 6. The DNA for the CDR3 is TGTGCCAGCAGCCCCACGGCGGGAGCCTACGAGCAGTACTTC. It specifies CASSPTAGAYEQYF.

The chain couples TRBV18 to TRBJ2-2, with 7 nucleotides matching TRBD2. V lost 0 bases to trimming and J lost 0 bases; unmatched junction nucleotides: 1. This CDR3 spans 16 amino acids. Germline V lookup: CDR1 KGHSH, CDR2 LQKENI. The CDR3 loop reads CASSPPLAANTGELFF. CDR3 bases: TGTGCCAGCTCACCACCCCTAGCGGCGAACACCGGGGAGCTGTTTTTT.

J is TRBJ2-2 and V is TRBV10-3; 7 bases line up with TRBD1. The length of the CDR3 is 13 residues. Trimming removed 6 bases from V and 6 bases from J; junction bases left unmatched: 4. CDR1 is ENHRY, CDR2 SYGVKD, per germline. CDR3 nucleotides: TGTGCCATCAGAACACAGGGGCCCGGGGAGCTGTTTTTT. Encoded protein: CAIRTQGPGELFF.

The chain employs TRBV29-1 and TRBJ2-7; the match to TRBD1 covers 10 bases. The CDR3 has 15 amino acids. V gave up 6 bases and J gave up 3 bases; unmatched junction bases: 11. CDR1 is SQVTM and CDR2 is ANQGSEA in the germline V gene. DNA of the CDR3: TGCAGCGTATCTTCGGGACAGGGGCCTTACTACGAGCAGTACTTC. Amino acids: CSVSSGQGPYYEQYF.

This clonotype was seen a few times. DNA of the CDR3: TGTGCCAGCAGCCAAACCGGGAGAAAGTATTTT. Its protein product is CASSQTGRKYF. The chain has TRBV3-1 and TRBJ2-3; D is possibly TRBD2 (6 bases). V was trimmed by 2 bases and J by 13 bases, leaving 10 bases between them. This CDR3 has 11 residues. The V gene's germline CDR1 is LGHDT and CDR2 YNNKEL (reference sequence).

A few counts support this clonotype. The J gene is TRBJ2-2, the V gene TRBV5-1, with D tentatively TRBD2 (5 bases). Between the trimmed V and J ends, which lost 0 bases and 4 bases, there was a span of 10 bases. Germline lookup yields CDR1 SGHRS and CDR2 YFSETQ. This CDR3 region has 15 residues. The CDR3 loop is CASSLEAGLTGELFF. Here the CDR3 DNA reads TGCGCCAGCAGCTTGGAGGCGGGCCTCACCGGGGAGCTGTTTTTT.

This clonotype was observed a handful of times. The rearrangement links TRBV4-2 to TRBJ1-2; 7 nucleotides match TRBD1. Germline loops: CDR1 LGHNA, CDR2 YNFKEQ. V dropped 2 bases and J dropped 6; count of bases not matched to a gene: 6. CDR3 length equals 14 residues. In DNA form, the CDR3 reads TGTGCCAGCAGCCAACCAGACAGGGTAGATGGCTACACCTTC. This codes for CASSQPDRVDGYTF.

This clonotype was recorded many times. This sequence joins TRBV7-9 and TRBJ2-5; maybe TRBD1 (7 bases). The CDR3 spans 15 residues. The germline V and J ends were trimmed by 2 bases and 2 bases, with 12 bases remaining between them. Germline CDR1 reads SEHNR; CDR2 reads FQNEAQ (reference sequence). The CDR3 DNA follows: TGTGCCAGCAGCTTACCGCAGGGGGGACAAGAGACCCAGTACTTC. Residues: CASSLPQGGQETQYF. The full variable domain, with the rest looked up from reference TRBV7-9 and TRBJ2-5, is DTGVSQNPRHKITKRGQNVTFRCDPISEHNRLYWYRQTLGQGPEFLTYFQNEAQLEKSRLLSDRFSAERPKGSFSTLEIQRTEQGDSAMYLCASSLPQGGQETQYFGPGTRLLVL.

V gene TRBV6-2 or TRBV6-3 combines with J gene TRBJ1-5; 9 bases fit TRBD1. The CDR3 totals 18 residues. Unmatched junction bases numbered 18, after V lost 8 bases and J lost 4 bases. Germline CDR1 MNHEY, CDR2 SVGEGT. The CDR3 sequence is CASSETDRGDGANQPQHF. CDR3 coding DNA: TGTGCCAGCTCGGAGACGGACAGGGGTGACGGGGCAAATCAGCCCCAGCATTTT.

V and J are TRBV24-1 and TRBJ2-1, with 9 positions matching TRBD1. The CDR3 spans 15 residues. V gave up 7 bases and J gave up 6 bases; unmatched junction bases: 9. Germline V gene sequence: CDR1 KGHDR, CDR2 SFDVKD. DNA of the CDR3: TGTGCCACCAGCCCCTTAGACAGGGGGGTCAATGAGCAGTTCTTC. It specifies CATSPLDRGVNEQFF.

The sample holds a few counts of this clonotype. This chain uses TRBV5-1 with TRBJ1-1, with 8 positions matching TRBD1. This CDR3 region has 16 residues. With V trimmed by 4 bases and J by 12 bases, 20 bases remained unmatched. CDR1 and CDR2 from the germline V gene are SGHRS and YFSETQ. CDR3 in amino acids: CASSPAAADRGVPPFF. CDR3 DNA: TGCGCCAGCAGCCCGGCTGCCGCCGACAGGGGCGTTCCCCCTTTCTTT.

Many counts were recorded for this clonotype. CDR3 protein: CASSFSGRTQYF. The CDR3 DNA follows: TGTGCCAGCAGTTTTTCGGGAAGAACGCAGTATTTT. The chain carries TRBV12-3 or TRBV12-4 and TRBJ2-3; possible D gene TRBD2, 5 bases. The CDR3 totals 12 residues. Trimming took off 3 bases at V and 9 bases at J, with 10 bases between the two ends.

This clonotype was detected a few times. The CDR3 spells CASSVGGNSPLHF. The CDR3 DNA reads as TGTGCCAGCAGCGTAGGAGGTAATTCACCCCTCCACTTT. The chain uses TRBV9 and TRBJ1-6; no clear D gene. V was trimmed by 0 bases and J by 6 bases, leaving 4 bases between them. Germline-derived CDR1 and CDR2 are SGDLS and YYNGEE. The CDR3 is made up of 13 amino acids.

A few counts support this clonotype. The chain couples TRBV6-5 to TRBJ1-2; D is possibly TRBD1 (6 bases). The V end was cut by 7 bases, the J end by 8 bases, with 23 bases between. CDR1 is MNHEY, CDR2 SVGAGI, per germline. The CDR3 sequence is 15 residues long. CDR3 sequence reads: CASNPAGGRFDGYTF. DNA for the CDR3: TGTGCCAGCAACCCGGCTGGGGGGCGGTTCGACGGCTACACCTTC.

The rearrangement joins TRBV6-5 to TRBJ1-2; 7 bases map to TRBD1. This CDR3 has 16 residues. V dropped 3 bases and J dropped 2; count of bases not matched to a gene: 9. Germline V gene lookup returns CDR1 MNHEY and CDR2 SVGAGI. The CDR3 DNA reads TGTGCCAGCAGTTATTTCACAGGGGCCGGGAACTATGGCTACACCTTC. Translating gives CASSYFTGAGNYGYTF.

The chain has TRBV29-1 and TRBJ1-1; D not resolved. Germline V gene data show CDR1 as SQVTM and CDR2 as ANQGSEA. V was cut by 3 bases and J by 3 bases, with 5 bases left in between. CDR3 length: 11 residues. CDR3 sequence reads: CSVEDYTEAFF. CDR3 in DNA: TGCAGCGTTGAGGACTACACTGAAGCTTTCTTT.

The chain combines TRBV19 with TRBJ2-2, with 12 bases aligning to TRBD2. The CDR3 totals 15 residues. Germline loops: CDR1 LNHDA, CDR2 SQIVND (reference sequence). V gave up 7 bases and J gave up 6 bases; unmatched junction bases: 6. Here the CDR3 reads CASIGTSGLAGELFF. Written as DNA, the CDR3 is TGTGCCAGTATTGGGACTAGCGGGTTGGCCGGGGAGCTGTTTTTT.

The V and J genes are TRBV19 and TRBJ2-7; D might be TRBD1 or TRBD2, each matching 5 bases. Germline assignment: CDR1 LNHDA and CDR2 SQIVND (reference sequence). Between the trimmed V and J ends, which lost 3 bases and 2 bases, there was a span of 8 bases. This CDR3 comprises 13 residues. This CDR3 is CASSMRGPYEQYF. CDR3 DNA sequence: TGTGCCAGTAGTATGAGGGGCCCCTACGAGCAGTACTTC.